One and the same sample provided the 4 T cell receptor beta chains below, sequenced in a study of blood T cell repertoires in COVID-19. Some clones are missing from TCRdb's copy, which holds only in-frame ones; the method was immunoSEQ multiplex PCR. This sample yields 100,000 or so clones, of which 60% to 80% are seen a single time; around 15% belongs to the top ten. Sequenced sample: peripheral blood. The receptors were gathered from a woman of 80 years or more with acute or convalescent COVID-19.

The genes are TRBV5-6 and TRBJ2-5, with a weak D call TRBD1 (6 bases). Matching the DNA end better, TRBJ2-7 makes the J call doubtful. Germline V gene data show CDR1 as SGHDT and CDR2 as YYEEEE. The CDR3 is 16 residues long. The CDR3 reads CASSFWDTGPNDEQYF. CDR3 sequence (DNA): TGTGCCAGCAGCTTTTGGGACACGGGCCCGAACGACGAGCAGTACTTC.

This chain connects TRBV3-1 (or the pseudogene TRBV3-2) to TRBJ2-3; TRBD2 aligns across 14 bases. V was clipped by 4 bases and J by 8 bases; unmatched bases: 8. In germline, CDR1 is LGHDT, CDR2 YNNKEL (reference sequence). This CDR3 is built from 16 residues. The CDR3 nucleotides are TGTGCCAGCAGCCCCGGGACTAGCGGGGGTTACCTTACGCAGTATTTT. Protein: CASSPGTSGGYLTQYF.

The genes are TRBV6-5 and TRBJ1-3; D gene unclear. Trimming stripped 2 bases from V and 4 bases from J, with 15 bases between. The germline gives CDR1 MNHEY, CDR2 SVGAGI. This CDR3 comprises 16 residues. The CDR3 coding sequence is TGTGCCAGCAGTTACGGGCGCCCCTCTTCGGGAAACACCATATATTTT. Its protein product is CASSYGRPSSGNTIYF.

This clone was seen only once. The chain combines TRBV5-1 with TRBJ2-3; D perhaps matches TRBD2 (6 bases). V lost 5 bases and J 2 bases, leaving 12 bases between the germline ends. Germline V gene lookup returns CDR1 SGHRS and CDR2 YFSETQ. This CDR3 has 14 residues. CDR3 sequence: CASSTSRDTDTQYF. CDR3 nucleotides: TGCGCCAGCAGTACTAGCAGGGACACAGATACGCAGTATTTT.